This paragraph reports one TCR beta chain. This entry belongs to a study of blood T cell repertoires in COVID-19. As for the study in general: PBMCs, B-cell-depleted T cells, or T cells provided the cDNA or gDNA that made up the material.

The CDR3 length is 14 residues. From germline, CDR1 is MNHEY and CDR2 SVGAGI. V lost 0 bases to trimming and J lost 3 bases; unmatched junction nucleotides: 2. Per the original data handling: Reference gene primer amplification gave nucleated cell count estimates. Sequenced by immunoSEQ multiplex PCR; TCRdb stores in-frame clones only, minus some. From that table come the V and J calls and clone size; the DNA was used to work out D and trimming. Seen here are about 74,000 clones, 70% to 90% observed once, and the top ten hold over 35%. Sequencing was performed on peripheral blood. V gene TRBV6-5 combines with J gene TRBJ2-7, with 7 positions matching TRBD2. The sequence came from a man in his 70s with acute or convalescent COVID-19. The CDR3 bases are TGTGCCAGCAGTTACTCCGGACTAGTCTACGAGCAGTACTTC. It translates to CASSYSGLVYEQYF.